This TCR beta chain came from a study of blood T cell repertoires in COVID-19. Study in general: There were acute and convalescent COVID-19 samples, and they came from the United States, Italy and Spain. PBMCs, B-cell-depleted T cells, or T cells provided the cDNA or gDNA that made up the material.

In the source study's methods: Quantification of nucleated cells was approximated via reference gene primer amplification. The protocol was immunoSEQ multiplex PCR, while the TCRdb copy is restricted to in-frame clones and leaves out a portion. The V and J calls and clone size were taken over from that table, and D and trimming were inferred from the DNA. The sample carries about 55,000 clones, over 80% recorded once. The trim removed 8 bases at V and 4 bases at J, leaving 11 bases unmatched. CDR3 length: 16 residues. CDR1 and CDR2 (germline): SGHNT, YENEEA. The clonotype originates from a man aged 55 to 70 with acute or convalescent COVID-19. The sample taken for sequencing was peripheral blood. V is TRBV11-3 and J is TRBJ2-3; 11 bases are a match to TRBD2. CDR3 loop: CASAKTSGMGADTQYF. The CDR3 coding sequence is TGTGCCAGCGCCAAGACTAGCGGGATGGGCGCAGATACGCAGTATTTT.